This entry concerns a single T cell receptor beta chain. This record comes from a study of T cell changes during pregnancy in multiple sclerosis. Profiling relied on immunoSEQ multiplex PCR, and the TCRdb table lists in-frame clones only, not all of them. The table lists 40,000 to 60,000 clones, approximately 92% of them singletons. This sequence was found in a female donor with multiple sclerosis, enrolled in a pregnancy study. The sample was CD4+ T cells from peripheral blood mononuclear cells, taken in the third trimester of pregnancy.

CDR3 DNA: TGTGCCAGCAGCTTAAACGGACAGGGGGCAAACACCATATATTTT. It yields the protein CASSLNGQGANTIYF. The chain is built from TRBV7-3 and TRBJ1-3; TRBD1 matches 11 bases. CDR3 size: 15 residues. Germline-derived CDR1 and CDR2 are SGHTA and FQGTGA. The V segment lost 1 base and the J segment 6 bases; nucleotides outside the gene matches: 2.